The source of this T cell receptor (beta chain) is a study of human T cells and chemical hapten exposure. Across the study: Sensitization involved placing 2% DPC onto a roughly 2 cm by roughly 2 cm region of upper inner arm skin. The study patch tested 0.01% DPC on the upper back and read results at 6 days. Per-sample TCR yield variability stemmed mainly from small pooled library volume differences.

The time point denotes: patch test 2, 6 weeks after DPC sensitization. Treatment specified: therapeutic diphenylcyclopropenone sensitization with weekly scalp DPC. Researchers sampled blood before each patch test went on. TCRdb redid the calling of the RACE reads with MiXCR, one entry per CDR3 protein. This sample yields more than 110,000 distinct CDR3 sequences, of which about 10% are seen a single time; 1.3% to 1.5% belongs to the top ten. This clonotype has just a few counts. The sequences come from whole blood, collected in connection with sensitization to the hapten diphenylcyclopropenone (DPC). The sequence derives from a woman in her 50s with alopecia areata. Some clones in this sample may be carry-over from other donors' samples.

DNA of the CDR3: TGTGCCAGCAGCTCCCCCTCGTGGACCGGGGAGCTGTTTTTT. Translation gives CASSSPSWTGELFF. The chain carries TRBV6-2 or TRBV6-3 and TRBJ2-2; no definite D call. Trimming took 6 bases from V and 5 from J, leaving 13 bases between them. The CDR3 is 14 amino acids. Looked up from germline, CDR1 is MNHEY and CDR2 is SVGEGT.